This T cell receptor (beta chain) is from a study of CD8+CD57+ T cells in acquired aplastic anemia. Study overall: Yields of DNA that came from sorted CD4+ and CD8+ cells averaged approximately 3.5 ug.

Study-wide points: Patient and control CD8+ Simpson's diversity was not significantly different. Patients and controls shared over 25 CD8+ CDR3 sequences, highly expressed in patients.

Genomic DNA served as template for TCR beta VDJ and CDR3 profiling. MiXCR, applied by TCRdb to the reads, yields one record per CDR3 protein. This sample yields more than 250,000 distinct CDR3 sequences, of which 55% to 60% are seen a single time; 7.5% to 9% belongs to the top ten. To note about this clonotype: Antigen unknown. One end of the junction does not line up with germline, which may come from a read error.

The CDR3 extends over 14 amino acids. Per germline, CDR1 DFQATT and CDR2 SNEGSKA (reference sequence). This receptor was identified in a human donor with severe aplastic anemia or a healthy control (not recorded which). The chain is built from TRBV20-1 and TRBJ2-3; weak D call: TRBD1 (5 bases). Sequencing input: sorted CD4+, CD8+, or CD8+CD57+ T cells (not recorded which) from PBMCs. The CDR3 sequence: CGARVQWGTATQYF. The CDR3 bases are TGCGGTGCTAGAGTCCAGTGGGGCACAGCTACGCAGTATTTT.